What follows describes a single TCR beta chain. The data originate from a study of blood T cells in healthy people across ages. Primed by a sample-barcoded 5' primer and a J-beta primer mix, a second PCR proceeded for 7 to 11 cycles. TCRdb passed the 5' RACE reads through MiXCR, listing each CDR3 protein once. The sample has 1 million or so distinct CDR3 sequences; around 27% are singletons. Trimming left V 5 bases short and J 10 bases short, with 14 bases between. Germline V gene data show CDR1 as LNHDA and CDR2 as SQIVND (reference sequence). CDR3 length equals 12 residues. These data were also reused for a study on T cells of mothers and their children.

The sequencing input was blood. The chain joins TRBV19 to TRBJ1-1; no reliable D call. The sequence was collected from a girl aged 2-9 years in good health. The CDR3: CASSPWERTAFF. As DNA, the CDR3 is TGTGCCAGTAGTCCATGGGAGAGAACAGCTTTCTTT.